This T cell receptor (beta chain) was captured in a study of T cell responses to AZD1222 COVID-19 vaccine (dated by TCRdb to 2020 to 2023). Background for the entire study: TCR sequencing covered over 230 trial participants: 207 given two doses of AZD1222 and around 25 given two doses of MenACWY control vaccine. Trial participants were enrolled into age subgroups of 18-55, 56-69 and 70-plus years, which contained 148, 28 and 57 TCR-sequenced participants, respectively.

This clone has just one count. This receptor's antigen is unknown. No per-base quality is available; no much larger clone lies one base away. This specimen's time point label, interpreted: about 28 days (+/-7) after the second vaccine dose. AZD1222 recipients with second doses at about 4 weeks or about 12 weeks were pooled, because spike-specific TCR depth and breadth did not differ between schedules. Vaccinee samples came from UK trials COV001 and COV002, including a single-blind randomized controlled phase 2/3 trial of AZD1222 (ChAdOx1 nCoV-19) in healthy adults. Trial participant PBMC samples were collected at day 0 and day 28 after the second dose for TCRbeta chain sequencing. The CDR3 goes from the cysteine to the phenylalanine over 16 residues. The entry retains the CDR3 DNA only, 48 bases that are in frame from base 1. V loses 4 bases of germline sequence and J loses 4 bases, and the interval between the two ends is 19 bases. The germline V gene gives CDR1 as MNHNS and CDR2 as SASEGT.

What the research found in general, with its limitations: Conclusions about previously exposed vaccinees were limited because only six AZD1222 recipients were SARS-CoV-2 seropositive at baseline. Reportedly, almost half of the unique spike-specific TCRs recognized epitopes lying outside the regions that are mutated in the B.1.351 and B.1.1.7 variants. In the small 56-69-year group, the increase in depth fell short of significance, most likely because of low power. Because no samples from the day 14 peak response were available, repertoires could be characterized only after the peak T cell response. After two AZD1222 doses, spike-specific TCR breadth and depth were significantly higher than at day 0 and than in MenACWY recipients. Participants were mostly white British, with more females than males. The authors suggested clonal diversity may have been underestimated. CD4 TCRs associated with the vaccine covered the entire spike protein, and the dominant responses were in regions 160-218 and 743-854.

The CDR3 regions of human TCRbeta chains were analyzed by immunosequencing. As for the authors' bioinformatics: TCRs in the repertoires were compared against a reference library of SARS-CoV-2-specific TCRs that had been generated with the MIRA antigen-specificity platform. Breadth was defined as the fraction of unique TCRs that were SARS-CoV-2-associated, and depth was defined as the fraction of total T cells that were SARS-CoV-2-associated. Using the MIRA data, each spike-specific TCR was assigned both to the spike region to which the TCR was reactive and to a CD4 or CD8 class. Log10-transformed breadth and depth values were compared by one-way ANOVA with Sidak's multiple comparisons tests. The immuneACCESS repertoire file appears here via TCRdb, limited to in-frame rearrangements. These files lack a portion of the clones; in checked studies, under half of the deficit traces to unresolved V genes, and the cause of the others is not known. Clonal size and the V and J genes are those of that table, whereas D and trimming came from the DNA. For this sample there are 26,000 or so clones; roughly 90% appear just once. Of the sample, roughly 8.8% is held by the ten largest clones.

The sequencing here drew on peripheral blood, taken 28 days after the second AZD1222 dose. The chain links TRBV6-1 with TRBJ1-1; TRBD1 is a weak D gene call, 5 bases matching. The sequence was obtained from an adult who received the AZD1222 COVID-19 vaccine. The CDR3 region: CASSGSWDPRGTEAFF. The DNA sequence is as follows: TGTGCCAGCAGTGGCTCCTGGGACCCCCGTGGCACTGAAGCTTTCTTT.